These 28 T cell receptor beta chains were sequenced from one sample in a study of T cell changes during pregnancy in multiple sclerosis. Here immunoSEQ multiplex PCR was the method, and the copy in TCRdb shows in-frame clones only, minus some. The sample lists 38,000 or so clones; about 90% were seen once. The sample was CD4+ T cells from peripheral blood mononuclear cells, taken in the second trimester of pregnancy. These receptors were collected from a female donor with multiple sclerosis, enrolled in a pregnancy study.

The CDR3 bases are TGTGCCAGCAGTTTGGCAGGAGGGGCTGGGAGCACTGAAGCTTTCTTT. It codes for CASSLAGGAGSTEAFF. The chain couples TRBV28 to TRBJ1-1, with a tentative D call TRBD1 (5 bases). Germline CDR1 MDHEN, CDR2 SYDVKM. The CDR3 is 16 residues long. The V gene lost 3 bases and the J gene lost 4 bases, with 18 bases spanning the gap.

This clone was observed a few times. The chain carries TRBV6-5 and TRBJ1-5; D possibly corresponds to TRBD1 (6 bases). This CDR3 has 14 residues. The V gene's germline CDR1 is MNHEY and CDR2 SVGAGI. Trimming took 8 bases from V and 2 from J, leaving 13 bases between them. CDR3 sequence reads: CASGEGGGNQPQHF. CDR3 DNA sequence: TGTGCCAGCGGTGAGGGGGGGGGCAATCAGCCCCAGCATTTT.

The chain is built from TRBV7-3 and TRBJ2-1; 12 nucleotides align to TRBD2. The CDR3 extends over 18 amino acids. In germline, CDR1 is SGHTA, CDR2 FQGTGA. V gave up 2 bases and J gave up 2 bases; unmatched junction bases: 7. The CDR3 bases are TGTGCCAGCAGCTTAGTAGCTAGCGGGAGGGCTACCTACAATGAGCAGTTCTTC. Translation: CASSLVASGRATYNEQFF. The complete variable domain, with remaining parts taken from reference TRBV7-3 and TRBJ2-1, reads GAGVSQTPSNKVTEKGKYVELRCDPISGHTALYWYRQSLGQGPEFLIYFQGTGAADDSGLPNDRFFAVRPEGSVSTLKIQRTERGDSAVYLCASSLVASGRATYNEQFFGPGTRLTVL.

V gene TRBV7-9 combines with J gene TRBJ2-1; weak D call: TRBD2 (6 bases). The CDR3 sequence is 17 residues long. From germline, CDR1 is SEHNR and CDR2 FQNEAQ (reference sequence). Trimming removed 2 bases from V and 0 bases from J, with 14 bases in between. CDR3 sequence: CASSLWGAGSSYNEQFF. The CDR3 DNA reads TGTGCCAGCAGCTTATGGGGAGCGGGCAGCTCCTACAATGAGCAGTTCTTC.

V gene TRBV5-1 combines with J gene TRBJ2-2; TRBD1 aligns across 8 bases. Germline-derived CDR1 and CDR2 are SGHRS and YFSETQ. This CDR3 is 14 amino acids long. J gave up 7 bases and V 3 bases, and 5 bases lay outside the gene matches. The CDR3 coding sequence is TGCGCCAGCAGCTCAGGGGGCGTGAGCGGGGAGCTGTTTTTT. Encoded protein: CASSSGGVSGELFF.

The chain carries TRBV6-1 and TRBJ1-2; 10 bases map to TRBD1. With V trimmed by 6 bases and J by 2 bases, 6 bases remained unmatched. Germline CDR1 is MNHNS and CDR2 is SASEGT. The CDR3 spans 15 residues. In DNA, the CDR3 is TGTGCCAGCAGCCCCCGGACAGGGGGGAACTATGGCTACACCTTC. This sequence encodes CASSPRTGGNYGYTF.

The rearrangement uses TRBV6-5 and TRBJ1-5; 7 bases match TRBD1. There are 14 residues in the CDR3. The trim removed 6 bases at V and 5 bases at J, leaving 7 bases unmatched. The germline CDR1 and CDR2 sequences are MNHEY and SVGAGI. The CDR3 here is CASSTTGVYQPQHF. Here the CDR3 DNA reads TGTGCCAGCAGCACCACAGGGGTGTATCAGCCCCAGCATTTT.

This clone appeared once. This chain joins TRBV7-3 and TRBJ2-2; 8 bases are a match to TRBD1. The CDR3 has 16 amino acids. With V trimmed by 5 bases and J by 1 base, 6 bases remained unmatched. Germline V gene sequence: CDR1 SGHTA, CDR2 FQGTGA. For the CDR3, the DNA is TGTGCCAGCAGCCCAGGGGGCGGGATGAACACCGGGGAGCTGTTTTTT. This translates into CASSPGGGMNTGELFF.

The chain employs TRBV19 and TRBJ2-5, with TRBD2 matching over 9 bases. The J segment lost 5 bases and the V segment lost 4 bases, leaving 5 bases of the junction unmatched. Germline lookup yields CDR1 LNHDA and CDR2 SQIVND (reference sequence). The CDR3 is 14 amino acids. CDR3 residues: CASSSGRAPETQYF. CDR3 DNA: TGTGCCAGTAGTAGCGGGAGGGCCCCGGAGACCCAGTACTTC.

The chain combines TRBV5-4 with TRBJ2-3, with TRBD2 as a possible D gene (6 bases). The CDR3 extends over 15 amino acids. Between the trimmed V and J ends, which lost 4 bases and 8 bases, there was a span of 20 bases. CDR1 is SGHNT, CDR2 YYREEE, per germline (reference sequence). CDR3 nucleotides: TGTGCCAGCAGCGCACCCTCGGGAGAATCGAGTACGCAGTATTTT. Amino acids: CASSAPSGESSTQYF.

V gene TRBV6-5 combines with J gene TRBJ1-2; the match to TRBD1 covers 7 bases. The CDR3 loop spans 14 amino acids. J gave up 7 bases and V 2 bases, and 7 bases lay outside the gene matches. CDR1 MNHEY and CDR2 SVGAGI come from the germline V gene. This CDR3 is CASSYTGEASGYTF. CDR3 nucleotide sequence: TGTGCCAGCAGTTACACAGGGGAGGCTTCTGGCTACACCTTC.

V is TRBV7-2 and J is TRBJ2-1; possible D gene TRBD2, 6 bases. V gave up 5 bases and J gave up 5 bases, with 10 bases separating them. Germline V lookup: CDR1 SGHTA, CDR2 FQGNSA. The CDR3 has 13 residues. CDR3 sequence (DNA): TGTGCCAGCAGCCATAGCGGAGACAATGAGCAGTTCTTC. Amino acid sequence: CASSHSGDNEQFF.

This clone was detected only once. V gene TRBV7-2 combines with J gene TRBJ2-7; 12 bases are a match to TRBD2. The CDR3 is 15 residues long. J gave up 4 bases and V 5 bases, and 6 bases lay outside the gene matches. Germline V lookup: CDR1 SGHTA, CDR2 FQGNSA. The CDR3 loop reads CASSPGLAGGYEQYF. The CDR3 DNA reads TGTGCCAGCAGCCCCGGTCTAGCGGGGGGGTACGAGCAGTACTTC.

The rearrangement joins TRBV13 to TRBJ2-2; D ambiguous. In germline, CDR1 is PRHDT, CDR2 FYEKMQ (reference sequence). The length of the CDR3 is 15 residues. V was pared by 2 bases and J by 0 bases, with 7 bases between. CDR3: CASSLRQANTGELFF. The CDR3 bases are TGTGCCAGCAGCTTACGTCAGGCGAACACCGGGGAGCTGTTTTTT.

The V and J genes are TRBV6-5 and TRBJ1-3; 7 positions match TRBD1. The CDR3 extends over 15 amino acids. Trimming at V came to 0 bases and at J to 2 bases, leaving 1 base not matched to a gene. The germline V gene has CDR1 MNHEY and CDR2 SVGAGI. CDR3: CASSYSRGTGNTIYF. The CDR3 region has the DNA TGTGCCAGCAGTTACTCCAGGGGGACTGGAAACACCATATATTTT.

This clone was seen only once. The V call is TRBV28, the J call TRBJ2-7; D remains unclear. This CDR3 has 16 amino acids. Looked up from germline, CDR1 is MDHEN and CDR2 is SYDVKM. V shed 4 bases and J shed 3 bases, with 19 bases lying between them. The CDR3 is CASSSPGENTIYEQYF. The CDR3 DNA reads as TGTGCCAGCAGTTCCCCGGGTGAAAATACCATCTACGAGCAGTACTTC. The entire variable domain, with the rest obtained from reference TRBV28 and TRBJ2-7, is as follows: DVKVTQSSRYLVKRTGEKVFLECVQDMDHENMFWYRQDPGLGLRLIYFSYDVKMKEKGDIPEGYSVSREKKERFSLILESASTNQTSMYLCASSSPGENTIYEQYFGPGTRLTVT.

This clone was seen a handful of times. V gene TRBV10-3 combines with J gene TRBJ2-1; possibly TRBD2 for D (5 bases). CDR1 is ENHRY and CDR2 is SYGVKD in the germline V gene. The CDR3 consists of 11 residues. The CDR3 DNA is TGTGCAATCGGCGACGGAGGCGAGCAGTTCTTC. Amino acid sequence: CAIGDGGEQFF.

The rearrangement joins TRBV19 to TRBJ1-1, with 10 positions matching TRBD1. CDR1 LNHDA and CDR2 SQIVND come from the germline V gene (reference sequence). With 10 bases clipped from V and 5 bases from J, the junction kept 16 bases outside the gene matches. The CDR3 loop spans 16 amino acids. CDR3 protein: CATKRPGQGLETEAFF. Here the CDR3 DNA reads TGTGCCACGAAGAGACCGGGACAGGGGTTAGAGACTGAAGCTTTCTTT.

V and J are TRBV13 and TRBJ2-7; 8 bases are a match to TRBD2. Germline V gene lookup returns CDR1 PRHDT and CDR2 FYEKMQ (reference sequence). The V and J ends lost 4 bases and 2 bases, in that order; junction bases with no gene match: 7. The CDR3 covers 15 residues. CDR3 DNA sequence: TGTGCCAGCAGCTCGACTAGCGAACTCCCCTACGAGCAGTACTTC. Protein: CASSSTSELPYEQYF.

V and J are TRBV28 and TRBJ2-5, with 8 bases lining up with TRBD1. The length of the CDR3 is 14 residues. V was pared by 6 bases and J by 2 bases, with 5 bases of the junction left unmatched. Per germline, CDR1 MDHEN and CDR2 SYDVKM. CDR3 residues: CASRQGAGQETQYF. DNA for the CDR3: TGTGCCAGCAGGCAGGGGGCAGGGCAAGAGACCCAGTACTTC. Full variable domain (rest looked up from reference TRBV28 and TRBJ2-5): DVKVTQSSRYLVKRTGEKVFLECVQDMDHENMFWYRQDPGLGLRLIYFSYDVKMKEKGDIPEGYSVSREKKERFSLILESASTNQTSMYLCASRQGAGQETQYFGPGTRLLVL.

This chain links TRBV7-2 with TRBJ2-5, with a possible D match to TRBD2 (5 bases). The CDR3 has 15 amino acids. Germline V CDR1 and CDR2: SGHTA, FQGNSA. Trimming removed 1 base from V and 2 bases from J, with 11 bases in between. DNA of the CDR3: TGTGCCAGCAGCTTAGATCTAGCCCCACAAGAGACCCAGTACTTC. This encodes CASSLDLAPQETQYF.

In its sample, this clone was seen once. The CDR3 protein is CASSWGLAGVDEQFF. As DNA, the CDR3 is TGTGCCAGCAGCTGGGGACTAGCGGGAGTGGATGAGCAGTTCTTC. The chain combines TRBV11-2 with TRBJ2-1, with 14 bases identical to TRBD2. CDR3 length: 15 residues. Looked up from germline, CDR1 is SGHAT and CDR2 is FQNNGV. The V segment lost 4 bases and the J segment 8 bases; nucleotides outside the gene matches: 4.

The CDR3 nucleotides read TGTGCCAGCAGCCGTGGACTAGCGGGGGGTGAGCAGTTCTTC. Its protein is CASSRGLAGGEQFF. J is TRBJ2-1 and V is TRBV6-5, with 14 bases lining up with TRBD2. Per germline, CDR1 MNHEY and CDR2 SVGAGI. V gave up 6 bases and J gave up 9 bases; unmatched junction bases: 4. CDR3 size: 14 residues.

The CDR3 DNA is TGTGCCAGCAGCGCCAACCCCCGGACTAGACCGTTCTTC. Translated, it gives CASSANPRTRPFF. The rearrangement joins TRBV9 to TRBJ2-1, with 7 bases that match TRBD2. The CDR3 loop spans 13 amino acids. V dropped 3 bases and J dropped 15; count of bases not matched to a gene: 12. Germline V lookup: CDR1 SGDLS, CDR2 YYNGEE.

This clone was picked up a small number of times. Other nucleotide sequences in the sample specify the same CDR3. V gene TRBV7-2 combines with J gene TRBJ1-5, with TRBD1 as a possible D gene (6 bases). The CDR3 totals 13 residues. V was shortened by 5 bases and J by 7 bases, with 12 bases between the two germline ends. Germline CDR1 reads SGHTA; CDR2 reads FQGNSA. The DNA of the CDR3 is TGTGCCAGCAGCCTACAGGGTGGACAGCCCCAGCATTTT. Translated, it gives CASSLQGGQPQHF.

This chain joins TRBV27 and TRBJ2-7, with D tentatively TRBD2 (5 bases). Germline CDR1 and CDR2: MNHEY and SMNVEV (reference sequence). V lost 2 bases and J lost 2, with 7 bases in between. CDR3 size: 13 residues. The CDR3 bases are TGTGCCAGCAGTTTAGACTACGCCTACGAGCAGTACTTC. Translating gives CASSLDYAYEQYF.

The chain has TRBV5-6 and TRBJ2-2; D perhaps matches TRBD2 (6 bases). The ends were cut back, 1 base at V and 3 bases at J, with 10 bases in the middle. Germline CDR1 reads SGHDT; CDR2 reads YYEEEE. The CDR3 spans 15 residues. CDR3 DNA: TGTGCCAGCAGCTTGCTTAGGAGGGACACCGGGGAGCTGTTTTTT. Translation gives CASSLLRRDTGELFF.

CDR3 sequence reads: CASSIPVRTSGRGSTGELFF. In DNA form, the CDR3 reads TGTGCCAGTAGTATCCCCGTACGGACTAGCGGGAGGGGTAGCACCGGGGAGCTGTTTTTT. V gene TRBV19 combines with J gene TRBJ2-2; the match to TRBD2 covers 15 bases. The CDR3 loop spans 20 amino acids. The junction had 12 bases not matched to a gene; V was cut back by 3 bases and J by 4 bases. Looked up from germline, CDR1 is LNHDA and CDR2 is SQIVND (reference sequence).